The 10 T cell receptor beta chains below were found in one sample sequenced in a study of T cell responses to AZD1222 COVID-19 vaccine. Using immunoSEQ multiplex PCR, the repertoire was profiled, and TCRdb retains in-frame clones only, with some absent. The sample holds roughly 50,000 clones, about 90% seen once. The specimen comprised peripheral blood, sampled on day 0 of AZD1222 vaccination. The receptor set was obtained from an adult in good health.

With respect to this clone: Additional DNA sequences in this sample encode the identical CDR3. The chain uses TRBV6-5 and TRBJ2-7; D remains ambiguous. The CDR3 runs 15 residues. V was shortened by 0 bases and J by 0 bases, with 9 bases between the two germline ends. Germline lookup yields CDR1 MNHEY and CDR2 SVGAGI. DNA of the CDR3: TGTGCCAGCAGTTACTCGGCAGCGAGCTCCTACGAGCAGTACTTC. Amino acids: CASSYSAASSYEQYF.

This clone was counted a single time. V and J are TRBV19 and TRBJ1-1; D might be TRBD1 (5 bases). The germline V and J ends were trimmed by 3 bases and 4 bases, with 12 bases remaining between them. Germline CDR1 is LNHDA and CDR2 is SQIVND (reference sequence). The CDR3 spans 14 residues. CDR3 bases: TGTGCCAGTAGTATGGGCAGGGTGAGCACTGAAGCTTTCTTT. Translating it yields CASSMGRVSTEAFF. Complete variable domain (other parts from reference TRBV19 and TRBJ1-1): DGGITQSPKYLFRKEGQNVTLSCEQNLNHDAMYWYRQDPGQGLRLIYYSQIVNDFQKGDIAEGYSVSREKKESFPLTVTSAQKNPTAFYLCASSMGRVSTEAFFGQGTRLTVV.

Only one count was recorded for this clone. V and J are TRBV28 and TRBJ2-4; 9 positions agree with TRBD1. Per the germline V gene, CDR1 is MDHEN and CDR2 is SYDVKM. J lost 7 bases, V lost 5 bases, and 6 bases had no gene match. The CDR3 runs 14 residues. The CDR3 DNA follows: TGTGCCAGCAGTATCCCCGGGACAGGGAACATTCAGTACTTC. This sequence encodes CASSIPGTGNIQYF.

V is TRBV28 and J is TRBJ1-4; D is unresolved. Germline V gene data show CDR1 as MDHEN and CDR2 as SYDVKM. This CDR3 has 15 amino acids. Trimming removed 7 bases from V and 7 bases from J, with 19 bases in between. In nucleotides, the CDR3 is TGTGCCAGCAATTCACCGGGAGACGCGAGTGAAAAACTGTTTTTT. Translation gives CASNSPGDASEKLFF.

The table lists this clone with a count of one. The chain couples TRBV6-6 to TRBJ2-5; maybe TRBD1 (7 bases). The V and J ends lost 6 bases and 8 bases respectively, with 22 bases between them. Germline V gives CDR1 MNHNY, CDR2 SVGAGI (reference sequence). The length of the CDR3 is 15 residues. CDR3 DNA sequence: TGTGCCAGCAGCCCCCCGTCGGGGGCAGGGGGAACCCAGTACTTC. This gives the protein CASSPPSGAGGTQYF.

J is TRBJ1-2 and V is TRBV12-3 or TRBV12-4; the D is unclear. Trimming stripped 3 bases from V and 4 bases from J, with 9 bases between. There are 13 residues in the CDR3. The CDR3 here is CASSFGRIYGYTF. The DNA for the CDR3 is TGTGCCAGCAGTTTCGGTCGGATCTATGGCTACACCTTC.

The J gene is TRBJ2-3, the V gene TRBV24-1; 9 nucleotides agree with TRBD1. Losses at the gene ends were 3 bases for V and 8 bases for J; bases not matched to a gene: 8. Germline CDR1 is KGHDR and CDR2 is SFDVKD. There are 15 residues in the CDR3. DNA of the CDR3: TGTGCCACCAGTGATGCGGGACAGGGAATTGTTACGCAGTATTTT. Amino acids: CATSDAGQGIVTQYF.

In this sample, this clone turned up a few times. The chain combines TRBV7-2 with TRBJ2-7; perhaps TRBD2 as D (5 bases). V was clipped by 1 base and J by 3 bases, with 10 bases between them. The CDR3 extends over 14 amino acids. Per germline, CDR1 SGHTA and CDR2 FQGNSA. In nucleotides, the CDR3 is TGTGCCAGCAGCTTAGGGAGGCAGAACTACGAGCAGTACTTC. This codes for CASSLGRQNYEQYF. Full variable domain (remainder filled in from reference TRBV7-2 and TRBJ2-7): GAGVSQSPSNKVTEKGKDVELRCDPISGHTALYWYRQSLGQGLEFLIYFQGNSAPDKSGLPSDRFSAERTGGSVSTLTIQRTQQEDSAVYLCASSLGRQNYEQYFGPGTRLTVT.

The rearrangement links TRBV5-1 to TRBJ2-1; 8 positions agree with TRBD2. Germline assignment: CDR1 SGHRS and CDR2 YFSETQ. V trimming: 4 bases; J trimming: 8 bases; junction bases outside the gene matches: 11. The CDR3 covers 15 residues. CDR3 residues: CASSLPGLDIHEQFF. The CDR3 DNA sequence: TGCGCCAGCAGCCTACCGGGACTAGATATCCATGAGCAGTTCTTC.

The chain couples TRBV19 to TRBJ2-7; 8 nucleotides match TRBD1. Germline-derived CDR1 and CDR2 are LNHDA and SQIVND (reference sequence). V dropped 5 bases and J dropped 4; count of bases not matched to a gene: 7. This CDR3 spans 14 amino acids. CDR3 protein: CASSSQGARYEQYF. The DNA for the CDR3 is TGTGCCAGTAGTTCGCAGGGGGCGAGGTACGAGCAGTACTTC. The entire variable domain, with the rest obtained from reference TRBV19 and TRBJ2-7, is as follows: DGGITQSPKYLFRKEGQNVTLSCEQNLNHDAMYWYRQDPGQGLRLIYYSQIVNDFQKGDIAEGYSVSREKKESFPLTVTSAQKNPTAFYLCASSSQGARYEQYFGPGTRLTVT.